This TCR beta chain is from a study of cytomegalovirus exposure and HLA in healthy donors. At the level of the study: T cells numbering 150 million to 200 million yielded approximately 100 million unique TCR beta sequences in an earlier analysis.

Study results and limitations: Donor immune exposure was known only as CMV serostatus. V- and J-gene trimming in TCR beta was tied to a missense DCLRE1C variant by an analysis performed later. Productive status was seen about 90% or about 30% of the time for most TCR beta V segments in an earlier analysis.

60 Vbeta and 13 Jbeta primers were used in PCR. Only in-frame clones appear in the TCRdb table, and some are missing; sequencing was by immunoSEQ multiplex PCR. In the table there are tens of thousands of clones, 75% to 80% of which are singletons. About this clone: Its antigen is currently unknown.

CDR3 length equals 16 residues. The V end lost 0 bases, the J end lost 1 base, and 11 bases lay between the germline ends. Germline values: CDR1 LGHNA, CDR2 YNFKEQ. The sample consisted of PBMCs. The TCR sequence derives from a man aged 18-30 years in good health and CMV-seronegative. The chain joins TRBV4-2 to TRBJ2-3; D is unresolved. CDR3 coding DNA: TGTGCCAGCAGCCAAGAGACTCCCCCGCGCACAGATACGCAGTATTTT. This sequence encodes CASSQETPPRTDTQYF.